This T cell receptor (beta chain) was observed in a study of technical replicates of blood from several donors. V gave up 5 bases and J gave up 7 bases, with 9 bases separating them. Germline V gives CDR1 LNHNV, CDR2 YYDKDF (reference sequence). This CDR3 is built from 12 residues. TCRdb's copy holds only in-frame clones and misses some; the assay was immunoSEQ multiplex PCR. The profile shows about 97,000 clones, about 96% of them singletons. This rearrangement joins TRBV15 to TRBJ2-1; maybe TRBD2 (5 bases). This TCR derives from a human donor in good health. Sequencing was carried out using T cells isolated from PBMCs. CDR3 coding DNA: TGTGCCACCAGCTCGAGGGAGAATGAGCAGTTCTTC. Residues: CATSSRENEQFF.